The 15 T cell receptor beta chains below come from one sample, sequenced in a study of T cell changes during pregnancy in multiple sclerosis. The repertoire was sequenced with immunoSEQ multiplex PCR; TCRdb's copy has only in-frame clones and lacks some. This sample has around 40,000 clones, with more than 85% found just once. The specimen was CD4+ T cells from peripheral blood mononuclear cells, collected in the second trimester of pregnancy. Every receptor here comes from a female donor in good health, enrolled as a control in a pregnancy study.

To note about this clone: The same CDR3 also results from other DNA sequences found in this sample. This chain uses TRBV5-4 with TRBJ1-2; 7 positions agree with TRBD1. CDR1 and CDR2 (germline): SGHNT, YYREEE (reference sequence). This CDR3 is 14 amino acids long. Trimming took 5 bases from V and 7 from J; bases not matched to a gene: 11. As DNA, the CDR3 is TGTGCCAGCAGTTCGGCTGACAGGGTAGGTGGCTACACCTTC. This gives the protein CASSSADRVGGYTF.

The genes are TRBV5-1 and TRBJ2-5; the match to TRBD2 covers 7 bases. This CDR3 has 14 amino acids. Germline lookup yields CDR1 SGHRS and CDR2 YFSETQ. Trimming took 3 bases from V and 0 from J; bases not matched to a gene: 2. The CDR3 spells CASSWGTNQETQYF. The CDR3 nucleotides read TGCGCCAGCAGCTGGGGGACTAACCAAGAGACCCAGTACTTC. The full variable domain, in which reference TRBV5-1 and TRBJ2-5 provide the parts outside the CDR3, is KAGVTQTPRYLIKTRGQQVTLSCSPISGHRSVSWYQQTPGQGLQFLFEYFSETQRNKGNFPGRFSGRQFSNSRSEMNVSTLELGDSALYLCASSWGTNQETQYFGPGTRLLVL.

The chain couples TRBV7-9 to TRBJ2-7; maybe TRBD1 (5 bases). The germline CDR1 and CDR2 sequences are SEHNR and FQNEAQ (reference sequence). The CDR3 length is 14 residues. V lost 5 bases to trimming and J lost 5 bases, with 16 bases between them. The CDR3 region is CASSLRQGGDEQYF. CDR3 in DNA: TGTGCCAGCAGCCTCCGGCAGGGTGGTGACGAGCAGTACTTC.

This chain joins TRBV2 and TRBJ2-5, with 12 bases identical to TRBD2. The CDR3 covers 17 residues. Per germline, CDR1 SNHLY and CDR2 FYNNEI. Trimming removed 5 bases from V and 4 bases from J; junction bases left unmatched: 11. CDR3 in amino acids: CASSKSLAGGRGETQYF. For the CDR3, the DNA is TGTGCCAGCAGTAAATCCCTAGCGGGGGGGCGAGGAGAGACCCAGTACTTC.

The V and J genes are TRBV5-1 and TRBJ1-1; perhaps TRBD1 as D (6 bases). Germline CDR1 reads SGHRS; CDR2 reads YFSETQ. The CDR3 consists of 14 residues. V was cut by 3 bases and J by 2 bases, with 11 bases left in between. CDR3 DNA sequence: TGCGCCAGCAGCTCCCAAGGGGGAAACACTGAAGCTTTCTTT. Its translation is CASSSQGGNTEAFF.

The J gene is TRBJ2-5, the V gene TRBV25-1; 8 bases fit TRBD1. The junction had 6 bases not matched to a gene; V was cut back by 9 bases and J by 3 bases. CDR1 and CDR2 (germline): MGHDK, SYGVNS. The CDR3 sequence is 13 residues long. The CDR3 DNA reads as TGTGCCAGTACCCAGGGGGCGAAAGAGACCCAGTACTTC. Residues: CASTQGAKETQYF.

The V gene is TRBV7-8, the J gene TRBJ2-1, with D unclear. Trimming took off 1 base at V and 6 bases at J, with 7 bases between the two ends. Germline loops: CDR1 SGHVS, CDR2 FQNEAQ. CDR3 length equals 13 residues. CDR3 DNA: TGTGCCAGCAGCTTAGAAATCGTCAATGAGCAGTTCTTC. It encodes CASSLEIVNEQFF.

V usage is TRBV5-1 and J usage is TRBJ2-1; 8 bases align to TRBD1. The germline V gene encodes CDR1 SGHRS and CDR2 YFSETQ. The CDR3 spans 13 residues. The ends lost 3 bases at V and 8 bases at J; junction bases unmatched: 4. CDR3 amino acids: CASSSGQGHEQFF. CDR3 DNA: TGCGCCAGCAGCTCCGGACAGGGCCATGAGCAGTTCTTC.

The chain recombines TRBV27 with TRBJ1-6, with a tentative D call TRBD1 (5 bases). CDR3 length: 15 amino acids. Germline V lookup: CDR1 MNHEY, CDR2 SMNVEV (reference sequence). Deletions cut 5 bases from V and 8 bases from J, with 16 bases between. CDR3 in DNA: TGTGCCAGCAGTCTTTGGGAGGGACTGGATTCACCCCTCCACTTT. The encoded protein is CASSLWEGLDSPLHF.

Written as DNA, the CDR3 is TGTGCCAGCAGCTTAGGGGGAGCCCGACAGGCCACTGAAGCTTTCTTT. This sequence encodes CASSLGGARQATEAFF. This chain connects TRBV7-9 to TRBJ1-1; weak D call: TRBD1 (6 bases). V was trimmed by 1 base and J by 4 bases, leaving 16 bases between them. Looked up from germline, CDR1 is SEHNR and CDR2 is FQNEAQ (reference sequence). The length of the CDR3 is 16 residues.

The gene calls are TRBV7-2 and TRBJ1-5, with TRBD1 identical over 9 bases. The V gene's germline CDR1 is SGHTA and CDR2 FQGNSA. The V segment lost 5 bases and the J segment 0 bases; nucleotides outside the gene matches: 14. This CDR3 has 19 amino acids. CDR3 nucleotides: TGTGCCAGCAGCCTTGGGACAGGGAACCGGGCCTATAGCAATCAGCCCCAGCATTTT. Its translation is CASSLGTGNRAYSNQPQHF.

V and J are TRBV7-2 and TRBJ2-1, with 10 bases lining up with TRBD2. Looked up from germline, CDR1 is SGHTA and CDR2 is FQGNSA. The trim removed 2 bases at V and 2 bases at J, leaving 6 bases unmatched. The CDR3 consists of 17 residues. The CDR3 DNA sequence: TGTGCCAGCAGCTTAAGACCGGGACTAGCGACCTACAATGAGCAGTTCTTC. Its protein product is CASSLRPGLATYNEQFF.

The count of this clone is one. This sequence joins TRBV18 and TRBJ2-3, with D perhaps matching TRBD2 (5 bases). This CDR3 contains 16 residues. Trimming left V 0 bases short and J 0 bases short, with 10 bases between. Germline loops: CDR1 KGHSH, CDR2 LQKENI. In DNA, the CDR3 is TGTGCCAGCTCACCACCTCTGAGGGTTAGCACAGATACGCAGTATTTT. This gives the protein CASSPPLRVSTDTQYF. Together with reference TRBV18 and TRBJ2-3, the CDR3 gives the full variable domain: NAGVMQNPRHLVRRRGQEARLRCSPMKGHSHVYWYRQLPEEGLKFMVYLQKENIIDESGMPKERFSAEFPKEGPSILRIQQVVRGDSAAYFCASSPPLRVSTDTQYFGPGTRLTVL.

The CDR3 loop is CASSGGGRGTQYF. The CDR3 nucleotides read TGTGCCAGCAGCGGGGGGGGCCGCGGGACCCAGTACTTC. The gene calls are TRBV13 and TRBJ2-5, with D perhaps matching TRBD2 (7 bases). CDR1 is PRHDT, CDR2 FYEKMQ, per germline (reference sequence). Trimming removed 5 bases at V and 7 bases at J, with 14 bases between. The CDR3 contains 13 residues.

This sequence joins TRBV6-6 and TRBJ1-4; D is possibly TRBD1 (6 bases). Germline V gene sequence: CDR1 MNHNY, CDR2 SVGAGI (reference sequence). Trimming pared 2 bases from V and 8 bases from J, leaving 6 bases between. CDR3 size: 12 residues. This CDR3 is CASSYGGEKLFF. In DNA form, the CDR3 reads TGTGCCAGCAGTTACGGGGGCGAAAAACTGTTTTTT.